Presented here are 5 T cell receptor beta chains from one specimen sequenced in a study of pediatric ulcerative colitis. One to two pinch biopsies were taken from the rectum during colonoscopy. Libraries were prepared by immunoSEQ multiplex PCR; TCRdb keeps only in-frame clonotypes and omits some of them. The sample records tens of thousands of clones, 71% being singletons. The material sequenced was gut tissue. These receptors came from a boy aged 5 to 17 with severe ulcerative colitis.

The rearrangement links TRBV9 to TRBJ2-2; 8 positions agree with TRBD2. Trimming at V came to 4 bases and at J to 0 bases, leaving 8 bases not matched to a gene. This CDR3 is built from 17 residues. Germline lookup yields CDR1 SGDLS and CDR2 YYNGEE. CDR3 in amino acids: CASSPSGHRANTGELFF. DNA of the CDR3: TGTGCCAGCAGCCCTAGCGGGCACAGAGCGAACACCGGGGAGCTGTTTTTT.

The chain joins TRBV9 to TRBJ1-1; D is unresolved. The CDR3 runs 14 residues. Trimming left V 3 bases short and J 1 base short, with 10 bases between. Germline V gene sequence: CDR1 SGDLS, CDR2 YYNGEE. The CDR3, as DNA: TGTGCCAGCAGCGCTGAGGGAAAGAACACTGAAGCTTTCTTT. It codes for CASSAEGKNTEAFF. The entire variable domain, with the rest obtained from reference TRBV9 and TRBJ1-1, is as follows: DSGVTQTPKHLITATGQRVTLRCSPRSGDLSVYWYQQSLDQGLQFLIQYYNGEERAKGNILERFSAQQFPDLHSELNLSSLELGDSALYFCASSAEGKNTEAFFGQGTRLTVV.

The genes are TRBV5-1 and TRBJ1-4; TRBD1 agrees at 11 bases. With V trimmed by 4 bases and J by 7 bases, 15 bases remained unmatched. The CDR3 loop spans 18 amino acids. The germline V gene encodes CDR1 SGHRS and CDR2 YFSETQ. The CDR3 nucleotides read TGCGCCAGCAGCCCCAGTGGGCCCCGGACAGGGGGCGGTGAAAAACTGTTTTTT. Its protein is CASSPSGPRTGGGEKLFF.

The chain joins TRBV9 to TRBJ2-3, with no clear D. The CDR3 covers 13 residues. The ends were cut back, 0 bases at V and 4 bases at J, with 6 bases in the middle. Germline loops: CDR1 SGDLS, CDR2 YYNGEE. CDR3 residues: CASSVGQADTQYF. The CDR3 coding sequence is TGTGCCAGCAGCGTAGGGCAGGCAGATACGCAGTATTTT.

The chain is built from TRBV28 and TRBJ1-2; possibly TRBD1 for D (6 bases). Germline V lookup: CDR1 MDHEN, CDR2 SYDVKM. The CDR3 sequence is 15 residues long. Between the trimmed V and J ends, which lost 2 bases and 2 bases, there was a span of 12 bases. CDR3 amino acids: CASSLGGQPNYGYTF. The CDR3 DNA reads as TGTGCCAGCAGTTTAGGCGGACAGCCAAACTATGGCTACACCTTC.